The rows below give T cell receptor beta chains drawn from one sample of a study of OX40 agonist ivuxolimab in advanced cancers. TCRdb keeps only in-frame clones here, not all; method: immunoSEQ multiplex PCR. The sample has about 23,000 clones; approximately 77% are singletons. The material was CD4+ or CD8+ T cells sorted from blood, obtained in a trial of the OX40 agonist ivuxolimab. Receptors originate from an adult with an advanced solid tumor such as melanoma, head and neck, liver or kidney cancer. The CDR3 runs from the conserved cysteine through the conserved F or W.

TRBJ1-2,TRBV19,CASSIWGAGGYTF
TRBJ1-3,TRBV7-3,CASSSSEGNTIYF
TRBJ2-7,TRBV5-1,CASSLSGGSYEQYF
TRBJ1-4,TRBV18,CASSPYGDEKLFF
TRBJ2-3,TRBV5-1,CASSPDRALSTDTQYF
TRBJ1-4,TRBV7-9,CASSRGTGATNEKLFF
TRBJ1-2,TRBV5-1,CASSLAGAGGYTF
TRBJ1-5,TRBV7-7,CASSLGTGDQPQHF
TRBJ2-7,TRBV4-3,CASSQVQGGEQYF
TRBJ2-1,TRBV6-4,CASSAGGGSYNEQFF
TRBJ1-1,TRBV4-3,CASSQDIRQNTEAFF
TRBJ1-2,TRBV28,CASSFLGSGYTF
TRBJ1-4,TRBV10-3,CAISGGTATNEKLFF
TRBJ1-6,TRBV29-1,CSVRQGSNSPLHF
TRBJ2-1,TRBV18,CASSLAGGNNEQFF
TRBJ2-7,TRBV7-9,CASSFLEGGEQYF
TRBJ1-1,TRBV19,CASSINRGGAEAFF
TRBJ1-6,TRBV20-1,CSARPISPLHF